The 2 T cell receptor beta chains below were found in one sample sequenced in a study of T cell responses to AZD1222 COVID-19 vaccine. Clones were sequenced by immunoSEQ multiplex PCR, and TCRdb holds only the in-frame ones, with some missing. The sample consists of some 130,000 clones, around 90% of them appearing once. This material consisted of peripheral blood, taken on day 0 of AZD1222 vaccination. Source of these receptors: an adult in good health.

This chain connects TRBV7-9 to TRBJ2-3; D remains ambiguous. This CDR3 region has 14 residues. CDR1 is SEHNR and CDR2 is FQNEAQ in the germline V gene (reference sequence). Trimming left V 4 bases short and J 2 bases short, with 10 bases between. CDR3 in DNA: TGTGCCAGCAGCTCCAGACGGGCCACAGATACGCAGTATTTT. Amino acid sequence: CASSSRRATDTQYF.

The chain recombines TRBV5-1 with TRBJ1-1; a possible D gene is TRBD1 (6 bases). This CDR3 has 17 amino acids. Between the trimmed V and J ends, which lost 7 bases and 7 bases, there was a span of 29 bases. CDR1 and CDR2 (germline): SGHRS, YFSETQ. The CDR3 sequence: CASRISRLSGHRIEAFF. Here the CDR3 DNA reads TGCGCCAGCCGTATTTCCCGACTATCGGGACACCGAATTGAAGCTTTCTTT. Supplemented by reference TRBV5-1 and TRBJ1-1, the full variable domain reads KAGVTQTPRYLIKTRGQQVTLSCSPISGHRSVSWYQQTPGQGLQFLFEYFSETQRNKGNFPGRFSGRQFSNSRSEMNVSTLELGDSALYLCASRISRLSGHRIEAFFGQGTRLTVV.